This is a list of T cell receptor beta chains from one sample in a study of cytomegalovirus exposure and HLA in healthy donors. Here immunoSEQ multiplex PCR was the method, and the copy in TCRdb shows in-frame clones only, minus some. This sample carries a few hundred thousand clones, 90% of them seen once, and the ten largest clones take around 3.3%. What was sequenced was PBMCs. Every receptor here comes from a woman aged 25 to 39 in good health and CMV-seronegative. Both conserved end residues are part of each CDR3. A D gene is named only where the DNA matches it firmly. Rows give clone size only sometimes, using once, few, many, or a class for an expanded clone.

TRBD2 | TRBJ2-3 | 13 | - | TRBV6-1 | CASSEAGGDTQYF | TGTGCCAGCAGTGAGGCGGGGGGGGATACGCAGTATTTT
TRBD1 | TRBJ1-1 | 13 | once | TRBV5-1 | CASSPRDRDRAFF | TGCGCCAGCAGCCCCCGGGACAGGGACAGAGCTTTCTTT
- | TRBJ1-4 | 14 | - | TRBV6-5 | CASTIDRNNEKLFF | TGTGCCAGCACCATCGACAGGAATAATGAAAAACTGTTTTTT
- | TRBJ1-5 | 13 | - | TRBV11-2 | CASSLSSNQPQHF | TGTGCCAGCAGCTTAAGTAGCAATCAGCCCCAGCATTTT
TRBD1 | TRBJ2-7 | 13 | - | TRBV11-3 | CASRDRVSYEQYF | TGTGCCAGCAGAGACAGGGTCTCCTACGAGCAGTACTTC
TRBD1 | TRBJ1-1 | 14 | - | TRBV2 | CASSLQGGNTEAFF | TGTGCCAGCAGCCTCCAGGGGGGGAACACTGAAGCTTTCTTT
- | TRBJ2-1 | 12 | - | TRBV29-1 | CSVSGTYNEQFF | TGCAGCGTTTCCGGGACATACAATGAGCAGTTCTTC
- | TRBJ2-7 | 13 | few | TRBV6-1 | CASIRTLSYEQYF | TGTGCCAGCATTAGGACACTTTCCTACGAGCAGTACTTC
TRBD2 | TRBJ2-5 | 19 | - | TRBV29-1 | CSVVFRTSGDESYQETQYF | TGCAGCGTTGTTTTTCGGACTAGCGGGGACGAGTCGTACCAAGAGACCCAGTACTTC
- | TRBJ2-3 | 13 | - | TRBV7-6 | CASSRDGTDTQYF | TGTGCCAGCAGCCGGGACGGCACAGATACGCAGTATTTT
- | TRBJ2-6 | 15 | - | TRBV7-2 | CASSSGHSGANVLTF | TGTGCCAGCAGCTCCGGGCACTCTGGGGCCAACGTCCTGACTTTC
TRBD1 | TRBJ2-7 | 18 | - | TRBV10-3 | CAISDRDRGHLLNYEQYF | TGTGCCATCAGTGATCGAGACAGGGGGCACTTATTGAACTACGAGCAGTACTTC
- | TRBJ1-2 | 15 | - | TRBV5-1 | CASALSGGAYDGYTF | TGCGCCAGCGCCCTGTCGGGGGGGGCGTATGATGGCTACACCTTC
TRBD1 | TRBJ2-4 | 16 | - | TRBV6-5 | CASSYPDRGAKNIQYF | TGTGCCAGCAGTTACCCAGACAGGGGAGCCAAAAACATTCAGTACTTC
TRBD2 | TRBJ2-7 | 16 | few | TRBV4-1 | CASSQSLAGGLHEQYF | TGCGCCAGCAGCCAATCACTAGCGGGAGGACTGCACGAGCAGTACTTC
TRBD1 | TRBJ1-2 | 13 | - | TRBV7-2 | CASSSGTGNGYTF | TGTGCCAGCAGCTCCGGGACAGGGAATGGCTACACCTTC
- | TRBJ2-7 | 11 | - | TRBV10-3 | CAISEWDEQYF | TGTGCCATCAGTGAGTGGGACGAGCAGTACTTC
- | TRBJ2-1 | 15 | - | TRBV11-2 | CASSYDPSSYNEQFF | TGTGCCAGCAGCTATGACCCCAGCTCCTACAATGAGCAGTTCTTC
TRBD1 | TRBJ1-5 | 17 | once | TRBV28 | CASSPRTGLGVNQPQHF | TGTGCCAGCAGTCCCCGGACAGGGCTGGGGGTAAATCAGCCCCAGCATTTT
TRBD1 | TRBJ1-1 | 15 | - | TRBV27 | CASSELRGRGTEAFF | TGTGCCAGCAGCGAACTCAGGGGGCGCGGGACTGAAGCTTTCTTT
- | TRBJ2-7 | 15 | - | TRBV10-3 | CAISESSDYHYEQYF | TGTGCCATCAGTGAGTCGAGCGACTACCATTACGAGCAGTACTTC
- | TRBJ2-3 | 12 | few | TRBV29-1 | CSHAQAGDTQYF | TGCAGCCATGCCCAGGCCGGGGATACGCAGTATTTT
- | TRBJ2-2 | 15 | - | TRBV4-2 | CASSQDLRGTGELFF | TGTGCCAGCAGCCAAGATCTCCGGGGAACCGGGGAGCTGTTTTTT
- | TRBJ1-2 | 15 | - | TRBV6-1 | CASSDRAGFGYGYTF | TGTGCCAGCAGTGACAGGGCAGGCTTCGGCTATGGCTACACCTTC
- | TRBJ2-1 | 14 | once | TRBV19 | CASSIGFTSVEQFF | TGTGCCAGTAGTATAGGCTTCACTAGTGTTGAGCAGTTCTTC
- | TRBJ2-5 | 14 | - | TRBV5-6 | CASTPRPSDAAQYF | TGTGCCAGCACCCCTAGGCCCTCCGATGCGGCCCAGTACTTC
TRBD1 | TRBJ2-2 | 17 | - | TRBV5-6 | CASSLEGDRAVAGELFF | TGTGCCAGCAGCTTGGAGGGGGACAGGGCGGTGGCCGGGGAGCTGTTTTTT
TRBD1 | TRBJ1-1 | 15 | - | TRBV5-1 | CASRWTGGQNTEAFF | TGCGCCAGCAGGTGGACAGGCGGCCAGAACACTGAAGCTTTCTTT
TRBD1 | TRBJ2-5 | 14 | - | TRBV13 | CASSPRDRGETQYF | TGTGCCAGCAGCCCCCGGGACAGGGGAGAGACCCAGTACTTC
- | TRBJ2-1 | 13 | - | TRBV7-9 | CASSLISNNEQFF | TGTGCCAGCAGCTTAATCAGCAACAATGAGCAGTTCTTC
TRBD1 | TRBJ1-1 | 15 | - | TRBV28 | CASRLRQGRNTEAFF | TGTGCCAGCAGACTTCGACAGGGAAGGAACACTGAAGCTTTCTTT
TRBD1 | TRBJ2-7 | 16 | - | TRBV28 | CASSLSPGTGTYEQYF | TGTGCCAGCAGTTTGTCACCCGGGACAGGAACCTACGAGCAGTACTTC
TRBD1 | TRBJ2-7 | 14 | - | TRBV29-1 | CSVLRTGASYEQYF | TGCAGCGTTCTCCGGACAGGGGCCTCCTACGAGCAGTACTTC
- | TRBJ1-2 | 15 | - | TRBV4-1 | CASSPQQGANYGYTF | TGCGCCAGCAGCCCTCAACAGGGAGCTAACTATGGCTACACCTTC
- | TRBJ2-1 | 12 | - | TRBV7-3 | CASRLGRNEQFF | TGTGCCAGCAGATTGGGCCGGAATGAGCAGTTCTTC
TRBD1 | TRBJ2-7 | 13 | - | TRBV6-5 | CASRRTGGYEQYF | TGTGCCAGCAGGAGGACAGGGGGCTACGAGCAGTACTTC
TRBD1 | TRBJ2-7 | 15 | - | TRBV11-2 | CASSVDRGLSYEQYF | TGTGCCAGCAGCGTGGACAGGGGGCTTTCCTACGAGCAGTACTTC
- | TRBJ2-7 | 12 | once | TRBV28 | CASTSGMGEQYF | TGTGCCAGCACCTCCGGGATGGGCGAGCAGTACTTC
- | TRBJ2-2 | 15 | - | TRBV7-9 | CASSQRLGELGELFF | TGTGCCAGCAGCCAGAGATTAGGCGAGCTCGGGGAGCTGTTTTTT
- | TRBJ2-3 | 15 | - | TRBV18 | CASSPATDWADTQYF | TGTGCCAGCTCACCAGCTACTGATTGGGCAGATACGCAGTATTTT
- | TRBJ2-2 | 14 | - | TRBV5-1 | CASSTWDWGGELFF | TGCGCCAGCAGCACTTGGGACTGGGGCGGGGAGCTGTTTTTT
TRBD2 | TRBJ2-7 | 16 | once | TRBV11-3 | CASSLDSGTSEKEQYF | TGTGCCAGCAGCTTAGATTCCGGGACTAGCGAAAAGGAGCAGTACTTC
- | TRBJ2-1 | 14 | - | TRBV19 | CASSISGHQNEQFF | TGTGCCAGTAGTATCTCGGGACACCAGAATGAGCAGTTCTTC
- | TRBJ2-7 | 15 | - | TRBV18 | CASSPSRGKPYEQYF | TGTGCCAGCTCACCGAGTAGGGGGAAACCCTACGAGCAGTACTTC
- | TRBJ2-6 | 14 | - | TRBV9 | CASSVDLGANVLTF | TGTGCCAGCAGCGTAGATCTTGGGGCCAACGTCCTGACTTTC
TRBD1 | TRBJ1-2 | 14 | - | TRBV27 | CASRARGSNYGYTF | TGTGCCAGCAGGGCCAGGGGGAGTAACTATGGCTACACCTTC
TRBD2 | TRBJ2-3 | 16 | - | TRBV5-1 | CASSTGLAGDIDTQYF | TGCGCCAGCAGCACGGGACTAGCGGGAGATATAGATACGCAGTATTTT
- | TRBJ1-1 | 11 | once | TRBV29-1 | CSVGVNTEAFF | TGCAGCGTTGGAGTTAACACTGAAGCTTTCTTT
- | TRBJ1-1 | 13 | few | TRBV4-1 | CASSSQRTPFAFF | TGCGCCAGCAGCTCACAGAGGACACCCTTTGCTTTCTTT
TRBD1 | TRBJ2-5 | 16 | - | TRBV5-4 | CASSFGTGLLQETQYF | TGTGCCAGCAGCTTTGGGACAGGCCTCCTCCAAGAGACCCAGTACTTC
- | TRBJ1-1 | 15 | - | TRBV27 | CASSTTTALNTEAFF | TGTGCCAGCAGTACGACGACAGCCTTGAACACTGAAGCTTTCTTT
TRBD2 | TRBJ2-7 | 13 | - | TRBV5-6 | CASSLGTSSEQYF | TGTGCCAGCAGCTTGGGGACTAGTTCCGAGCAGTACTTC
TRBD1 | TRBJ2-1 | 15 | - | TRBV5-4 | CASSPRTGNGNEQFF | TGTGCCAGCAGCCCCCGGACAGGGAATGGAAATGAGCAGTTCTTC
- | TRBJ2-7 | 15 | - | TRBV28 | CASSFDTGGFYEQYF | TGTGCCAGCAGTTTTGATACCGGGGGCTTCTACGAGCAGTACTTC
- | TRBJ2-3 | 16 | - | TRBV7-2 | CASSLEDKSSTDTQYF | TGTGCCAGCAGCTTAGAGGACAAATCTAGCACAGATACGCAGTATTTT
- | TRBJ2-7 | 15 | - | TRBV28 | CASRPQGRRTYEQYF | TGTGCCAGCAGGCCACAGGGGAGGAGGACCTACGAGCAGTACTTC
- | TRBJ2-1 | 13 | - | TRBV7-9 | CASSLTPYNEQFF | TGTGCCAGCAGCTTGACGCCCTACAATGAGCAGTTCTTC
TRBD1 | TRBJ2-7 | 14 | - | TRBV7-9 | CASSPSTGGYEQYF | TGTGCCAGCAGCCCTTCGACAGGGGGCTACGAGCAGTACTTC
- | TRBJ2-7 | 13 | once | TRBV25-1 | CASLGGLAYEQYF | TGTGCCAGCCTTGGAGGGTTGGCCTACGAGCAGTACTTC